This TCR beta chain stems from a study of blood T cells in healthy people across ages. Peripheral blood samples of 9 to 10 milliliters were drawn from each donor. Isolation yielded PBMCs, at least 6 million per sample, in every case. Germline V gene sequence: CDR1 LNHNV, CDR2 YYDKDF (reference sequence). The CDR3 covers 15 residues. It was with a sample-barcoded 5' primer and a J-beta primer mix that a second PCR of roughly 7 to 12 cycles was run. A single record per CDR3 protein comes from TCRdb applying MiXCR to the 5' RACE reads. Among more than 1,000,000 distinct CDR3 sequences, approximately 25% were seen once, and the ten largest hold less than 0.75%. In its sample, this clonotype was seen a few times. Another study also made use of these data, one on T cells of mothers and their children. From that study: In each mother, TCR beta CDR3 reads exceeded 9.5 million; in each child, they numbered 3 million to 3.5 million.

This clonotype originated in a girl aged 2-9 years in good health. The sample comprised blood. The V call is TRBV15, the J call TRBJ2-5; 8 nucleotides line up with TRBD1. TRBJ2-7 explains the end of the DNA better; the J call may be wrong. Here the CDR3 reads CATSRLQGAGYEQYF. The CDR3 DNA reads TGTGCCACCAGCAGACTTCAGGGGGCAGGATACGAGCAGTACTTC.